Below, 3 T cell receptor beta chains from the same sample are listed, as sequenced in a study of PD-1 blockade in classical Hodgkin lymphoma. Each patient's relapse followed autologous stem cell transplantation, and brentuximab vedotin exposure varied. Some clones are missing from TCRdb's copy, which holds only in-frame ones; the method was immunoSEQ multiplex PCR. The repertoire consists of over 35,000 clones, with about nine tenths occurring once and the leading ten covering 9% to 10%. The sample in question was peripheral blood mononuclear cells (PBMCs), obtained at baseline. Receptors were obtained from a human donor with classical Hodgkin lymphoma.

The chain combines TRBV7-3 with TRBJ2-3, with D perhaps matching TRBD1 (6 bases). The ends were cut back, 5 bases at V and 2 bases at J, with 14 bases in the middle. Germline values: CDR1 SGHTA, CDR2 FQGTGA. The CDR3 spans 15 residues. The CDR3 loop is CASSQLGHNTDTQYF. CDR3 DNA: TGTGCCAGCAGCCAATTGGGACATAACACAGATACGCAGTATTTT.

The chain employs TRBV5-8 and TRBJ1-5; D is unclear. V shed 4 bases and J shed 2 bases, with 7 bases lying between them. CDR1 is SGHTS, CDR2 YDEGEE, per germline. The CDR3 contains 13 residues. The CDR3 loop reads CASSSQGNQPQHF. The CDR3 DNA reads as TGTGCCAGCAGCAGCCAAGGCAATCAGCCCCAGCATTTT.

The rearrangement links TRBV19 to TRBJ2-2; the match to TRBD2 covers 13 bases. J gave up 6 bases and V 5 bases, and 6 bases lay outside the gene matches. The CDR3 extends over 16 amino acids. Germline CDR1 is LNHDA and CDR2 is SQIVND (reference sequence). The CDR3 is CASSGLAGEWAGELFF. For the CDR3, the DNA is TGTGCCAGTAGTGGACTAGCGGGAGAGTGGGCCGGGGAGCTGTTTTTT.